A selection of T cell receptor beta chains follows, all from one sample in a study of identical twins. TCRdb redid the calling of the 5' RACE reads with MiXCR, one entry per CDR3 protein. This table holds 1.5 million to 2 million distinct CDR3 sequences, less than 35% found once. Specimen: cord blood. The receptors originated from a newborn girl in good health. CDR3s include the opening cysteine and the closing phenylalanine or tryptophan. D genes are given only for firm matches. The size field is filled for only some rows; it gives once, few, many or a size class.

V: TRBV7-2
J: TRBJ2-3
D: NA
size: few
CDR3: CASRNTGSTWGTQYF
DNA: TGTGCCAGCAGAAACACAGGTTCCACCTGGGGGACGCAGTATTTT

V: TRBV6-6
J: TRBJ2-7
D: NA
size: NA
CDR3: CASSPWVDEQYF
DNA: TGTGCCAGCAGTCCCTGGGTAGACGAGCAGTACTTC

V: TRBV15
J: TRBJ2-7
D: NA
size: many
CDR3: CATSRDQGPYEQYF
DNA: TGTGCCACCAGCAGAGATCAGGGACCCTACGAGCAGTACTTC

V: TRBV5-1
J: TRBJ2-3
D: TRBD2
size: once
CDR3: CASSFGGSYTDTQYF
DNA: TGCGCCAGCAGCTTTGGCGGGAGCTACACAGATACGCAGTATTTT

V: TRBV2
J: TRBJ2-3
D: TRBD2
size: few
CDR3: CASLTSGSRMTDTQYF
DNA: TGTGCCAGCCTGACTAGCGGGAGTAGGATGACAGATACGCAGTATTTT

V: TRBV25-1
J: TRBJ1-1
D: TRBD1
size: few
CDR3: CASSELPPGQGPEAFF
DNA: TGTGCCAGCAGTGAATTGCCCCCGGGACAGGGACCTGAAGCTTTCTTT

V: TRBV6-1
J: TRBJ1-1
D: NA
size: once
CDR3: CASSDGSKAFF
DNA: TGTGCCAGCAGCGACGGGTCAAAAGCTTTCTTT

V: TRBV15
J: TRBJ2-5
D: TRBD1
size: NA
CDR3: CATSKTGGETQYF
DNA: TGTGCCACCAGCAAGACAGGGGGAGAGACCCAGTACTTC

V: TRBV7-2
J: TRBJ2-1
D: TRBD2
size: NA
CDR3: CASSLGLAGLRYNEQFF
DNA: TGTGCCAGCAGCTTAGGACTAGCGGGCCTACGCTACAATGAGCAGTTCTTC

V: TRBV12-3/TRBV12-4
J: TRBJ1-2
D: TRBD1
size: few
CDR3: CASSARDRVDGYTF
DNA: TGTGCCAGCAGTGCCCGGGACAGGGTGGATGGCTACACCTTC

V: TRBV7-6
J: TRBJ2-3
D: TRBD1
size: NA
CDR3: CASSGWTGKRGTQYF
DNA: TGTGCCAGCAGCGGCTGGACAGGAAAGAGGGGTACGCAGTATTTT

V: TRBV12-3/TRBV12-4
J: TRBJ2-7
D: TRBD2
size: many
CDR3: CASSGRTSRRYEQYF
DNA: TGTGCCAGCAGTGGTCGGACTAGCCGACGCTACGAGCAGTACTTC

V: TRBV28
J: TRBJ2-3
D: TRBD2
size: many
CDR3: CASSLAGVGTDTQYF
DNA: TGTGCCAGCAGTTTAGCGGGAGTAGGCACAGATACGCAGTATTTT

V: TRBV5-5
J: TRBJ2-4
D: TRBD2
size: NA
CDR3: CASSIGLAGLAKNIQYF
DNA: TGTGCCAGCAGCATCGGACTAGCGGGACTAGCCAAAAACATTCAGTACTTC

V: TRBV6-5
J: TRBJ1-1
D: NA
size: NA
CDR3: CASSSFRTDLMNTEAFF
DNA: TGTGCCAGCAGTTCCTTCAGGACAGATTTGATGAACACTGAAGCTTTCTTT

V: TRBV29-1
J: TRBJ2-1
D: TRBD2
size: NA
CDR3: CSVETSSGQSYNEQFF
DNA: TGCAGCGTTGAAACCTCTAGCGGGCAATCCTACAATGAGCAGTTCTTC

V: TRBV20-1
J: TRBJ2-1
D: TRBD2
size: many
CDR3: CSAPGTSGSSYNEQFF
DNA: TGCAGTGCTCCCGGGACTAGCGGGAGCTCCTACAATGAGCAGTTCTTC

V: TRBV7-9
J: TRBJ2-1
D: TRBD2
size: NA
CDR3: CASSLAIGRLAGPNEQFF
DNA: TGTGCCAGCAGCTTAGCCATCGGGCGACTAGCGGGACCTAATGAGCAGTTCTTC

V: TRBV11-1
J: TRBJ2-5
D: TRBD2
size: NA
CDR3: CASSLSGRAPYNEQYF
DNA: TGTGCCAGCAGCCTCAGCGGGAGGGCCCCTTACAATGAGCAGTACTTC

V: TRBV4-2
J: TRBJ2-7
D: TRBD2
size: once
CDR3: CASSQARLAGEYEQSF
DNA: TGTGCCAGCAGCCAAGCCAGACTAGCGGGAGAATACGAGCAGTCCTTC

V: TRBV27
J: TRBJ2-7
D: NA
size: NA
CDR3: CASSLPGGEQGVYEQYF
DNA: TGTGCCAGCAGTTTACCGGGGGGGGAACAGGGGGTCTACGAGCAGTACTTC

V: TRBV7-9
J: TRBJ2-3
D: TRBD2
size: few
CDR3: CASSYGLAGGQDTQYF
DNA: TGTGCCAGCAGCTATGGACTAGCGGGAGGACAAGATACGCAGTATTTT

V: TRBV25-1
J: TRBJ2-3
D: NA
size: few
CDR3: CASTNHEGINTDTQYF
DNA: TGTGCCAGCACCAACCACGAGGGTATAAACACAGATACGCAGTATTTT

V: TRBV11-2
J: TRBJ2-1
D: TRBD1
size: NA
CDR3: CASSLVRDRAYNEQFF
DNA: TGTGCCAGCAGCTTAGTCCGGGACAGGGCCTACAATGAGCAGTTCTTC

V: TRBV25-1
J: TRBJ2-7
D: TRBD2
size: NA
CDR3: CASSGMTSGSYEQYF
DNA: TGTGCCAGCAGTGGTATGACTAGCGGGAGCTACGAGCAGTACTTC

V: TRBV28
J: TRBJ2-1
D: NA
size: NA
CDR3: CASSFLSNNEQFF
DNA: TGTGCCAGCAGTTTCCTTAGCAACAATGAGCAGTTCTTC

V: TRBV10-3
J: TRBJ1-2
D: NA
size: NA
CDR3: CAISEDQNYGYTF
DNA: TGTGCCATCAGTGAGGACCAGAACTATGGCTACACCTTC

V: TRBV6-2/TRBV6-3
J: TRBJ1-1
D: NA
size: few
CDR3: CASSYKGGLATEAFF
DNA: TGTGCCAGCAGTTACAAAGGGGGTCTGGCGACTGAAGCTTTCTTT

V: TRBV6-1
J: TRBJ1-2
D: TRBD1
size: few
CDR3: CASSRGQGGNYGYTF
DNA: TGTGCCAGCAGTCGCGGACAGGGGGGTAACTATGGCTACACCTTC

V: TRBV25-1
J: TRBJ2-7
D: TRBD1
size: NA
CDR3: CASSDLGQGFDEQYF
DNA: TGTGCCAGCAGTGATCTGGGACAGGGTTTCGACGAGCAGTACTTC

V: TRBV6-6
J: TRBJ2-4
D: TRBD1
size: many
CDR3: CASRAGTGGDQNIQYF
DNA: TGTGCCAGCAGAGCCGGGACAGGGGGGGACCAAAACATTCAGTACTTC

V: TRBV12-3/TRBV12-4
J: TRBJ2-7
D: NA
size: NA
CDR3: CASRGTFPYEQYF
DNA: TGTGCCAGCAGGGGGACTTTCCCCTACGAGCAGTACTTC

V: TRBV12-3/TRBV12-4
J: TRBJ1-2
D: TRBD1
size: NA
CDR3: CASRGTGGNYGYTF
DNA: TGTGCCAGCAGGGGGACAGGGGGCAACTATGGCTACACCTTC

V: TRBV12-3/TRBV12-4
J: TRBJ1-5
D: NA
size: few
CDR3: CASIKGQLSNQPQHF
DNA: TGTGCCAGCATTAAAGGACAACTTAGCAATCAGCCCCAGCATTTT

V: TRBV5-4
J: TRBJ1-2
D: NA
size: few
CDR3: CASSLAGRILYGYTF
DNA: TGTGCCAGCAGCTTGGCTGGGAGGATCCTCTATGGCTACACCTTC

V: TRBV6-6
J: TRBJ2-7
D: NA
size: NA
CDR3: CASSYRVDSSYEQYF
DNA: TGTGCCAGCAGTTACCGTGTGGACAGCTCCTACGAGCAGTACTTC

V: TRBV11-1
J: TRBJ2-5
D: NA
size: NA
CDR3: CASSLDPADEQYF
DNA: TGTGCCAGCAGCTTAGACCCGGCCGATGAGCAGTACTTC

V: TRBV7-8
J: TRBJ1-5
D: NA
size: few
CDR3: CASSSKPLSNQPQHF
DNA: TGTGCCAGCAGCTCCAAACCCCTTAGCAATCAGCCCCAGCATTTT

V: TRBV9
J: TRBJ2-3
D: NA
size: few
CDR3: CASSVVGVSTDTQYF
DNA: TGTGCCAGCAGCGTAGTGGGGGTTAGCACAGATACGCAGTATTTT

V: TRBV14
J: TRBJ2-3
D: NA
size: NA
CDR3: CASSQDILAADTQYF
DNA: TGTGCCAGCAGCCAAGATATATTAGCGGCAGATACGCAGTATTTT

V: TRBV6-1
J: TRBJ1-1
D: NA
size: few
CDR3: CASSEGIFSTEAFF
DNA: TGTGCCAGCAGTGAAGGTATCTTTTCGACTGAAGCTTTCTTT

V: TRBV10-3
J: TRBJ1-2
D: NA
size: many
CDR3: CAISEGNLYGYTF
DNA: TGTGCCATCAGTGAAGGGAACCTCTATGGCTACACCTTC

V: TRBV28
J: TRBJ2-1
D: TRBD1
size: NA
CDR3: CASSEATGGAYNEQFF
DNA: TGTGCCAGCAGTGAAGCGACAGGGGGCGCCTACAATGAGCAGTTCTTC

V: TRBV4-1
J: TRBJ1-2
D: NA
size: few
CDR3: CASSRTPVNYGYTF
DNA: TGCGCCAGCAGCCGGACACCCGTTAACTATGGCTACACCTTC

V: TRBV20-1
J: TRBJ2-7
D: NA
size: few
CDR3: CSAHGAGTYEQYF
DNA: TGCAGTGCTCACGGGGCTGGCACCTACGAGCAGTACTTC

V: TRBV9
J: TRBJ2-7
D: NA
size: NA
CDR3: CASSVGFTYNEQYF
DNA: TGTGCCAGCAGCGTAGGCTTTACCTACAATGAGCAGTACTTC

V: TRBV9
J: TRBJ2-5
D: TRBD1
size: few
CDR3: CASSVRAGTEETQYF
DNA: TGTGCCAGCAGCGTAAGGGCCGGGACAGAAGAGACCCAGTACTTC

V: TRBV20-1
J: TRBJ1-6
D: TRBD1
size: few
CDR3: CSAPTGGSSYNSPLHF
DNA: TGCAGTGCGCCTACAGGGGGGAGCTCCTATAATTCACCCCTCCACTTT

V: TRBV20-1
J: TRBJ2-7
D: TRBD2
size: NA
CDR3: CSARVGLAGGSYEQYF
DNA: TGCAGTGCTAGAGTTGGACTAGCGGGGGGCTCCTACGAGCAGTACTTC

V: TRBV20-1
J: TRBJ2-1
D: NA
size: NA
CDR3: CSAGSWAYYNEQFF
DNA: TGCAGTGCGGGGTCGTGGGCTTATTACAATGAGCAGTTCTTC

V: TRBV20-1
J: TRBJ2-7
D: NA
size: few
CDR3: CRGQGRYEQYF
DNA: TGCAGGGGGCAGGGGCGGTACGAGCAGTACTTC

V: TRBV20-1
J: TRBJ2-4
D: TRBD2
size: few
CDR3: CSARDFRTSGSVTKNIQYF
DNA: TGCAGTGCTAGAGATTTCAGGACTAGCGGGAGTGTGACCAAAAACATTCAGTACTTC

V: TRBV20-1
J: TRBJ1-1
D: NA
size: NA
CDR3: CSARDSGTTNTEAFF
DNA: TGCAGTGCTAGAGATTCCGGGACCACGAACACTGAAGCTTTCTTT

V: TRBV4-2
J: TRBJ2-5
D: NA
size: once
CDR3: CASSQVTSRYKQYF
DNA: TGTGCCAGCAGCCAAGTAACTAGTCGGTACAAGCAGTACTTC

V: TRBV6-5
J: TRBJ2-6
D: NA
size: NA
CDR3: CASRTPRSGANVPTF
DNA: TGTGCCAGCAGAACGCCTAGATCTGGGGCCAACGTCCCGACTTTC

V: TRBV12-3/TRBV12-4
J: TRBJ2-5
D: NA
size: NA
CDR3: CASSFEGQSNPQETQYF
DNA: TGTGCCAGCAGTTTCGAAGGACAGTCGAATCCCCAAGAGACCCAGTACTTC

V: TRBV4-2
J: TRBJ2-3
D: TRBD2
size: NA
CDR3: CASSQDSHGGSRDTQYF
DNA: TGTGCCAGCAGCCAAGATTCCCATGGCGGGAGCAGAGATACGCAGTATTTT